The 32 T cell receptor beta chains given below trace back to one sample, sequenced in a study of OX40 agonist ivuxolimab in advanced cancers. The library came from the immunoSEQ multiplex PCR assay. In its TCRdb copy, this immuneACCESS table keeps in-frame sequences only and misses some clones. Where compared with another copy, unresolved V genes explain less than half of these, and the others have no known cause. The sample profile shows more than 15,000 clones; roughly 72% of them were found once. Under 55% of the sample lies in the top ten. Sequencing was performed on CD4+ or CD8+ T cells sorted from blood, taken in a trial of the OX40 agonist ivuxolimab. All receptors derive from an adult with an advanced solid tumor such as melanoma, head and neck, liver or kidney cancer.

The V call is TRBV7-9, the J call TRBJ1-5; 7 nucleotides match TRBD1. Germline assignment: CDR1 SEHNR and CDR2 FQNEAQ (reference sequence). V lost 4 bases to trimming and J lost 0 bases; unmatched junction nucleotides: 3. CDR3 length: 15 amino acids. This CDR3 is CASSSDRDSNQPQHF. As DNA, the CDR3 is TGTGCCAGCAGCTCTGACAGGGATAGCAATCAGCCCCAGCATTTT.

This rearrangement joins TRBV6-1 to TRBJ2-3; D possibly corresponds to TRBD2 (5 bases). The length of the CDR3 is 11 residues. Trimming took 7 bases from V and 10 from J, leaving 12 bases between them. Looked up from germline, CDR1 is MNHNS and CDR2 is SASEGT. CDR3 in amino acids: CASTVGGAQYF. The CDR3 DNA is TGTGCCAGCACCGTCGGAGGTGCGCAGTATTTT.

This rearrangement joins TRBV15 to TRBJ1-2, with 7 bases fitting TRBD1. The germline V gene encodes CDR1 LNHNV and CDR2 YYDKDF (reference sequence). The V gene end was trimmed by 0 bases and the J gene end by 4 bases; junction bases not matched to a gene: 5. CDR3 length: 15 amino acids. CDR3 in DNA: TGTGCCACCAGCAGAGAAGGGGGCAGATTCTATGGCTACACCTTC. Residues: CATSREGGRFYGYTF.

The CDR3 loop is CASSLVRFGAYEQYF. CDR3 DNA sequence: TGTGCCAGCAGCTTAGTGAGATTTGGGGCCTACGAGCAGTACTTC. The V call is TRBV7-8, the J call TRBJ2-7; D gene unclear. The V gene's germline CDR1 is SGHVS and CDR2 FQNEAQ. Trimming shortened V by 1 base and J by 2 bases, and 12 bases separated the two germline ends. CDR3 length: 15 residues.

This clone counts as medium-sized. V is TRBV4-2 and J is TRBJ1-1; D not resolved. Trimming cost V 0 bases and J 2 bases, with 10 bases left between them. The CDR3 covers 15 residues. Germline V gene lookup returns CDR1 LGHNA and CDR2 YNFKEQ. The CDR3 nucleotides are TGTGCCAGCAGCCAAGATAGGGCAGCAAACACTGAAGCTTTCTTT. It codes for CASSQDRAANTEAFF.

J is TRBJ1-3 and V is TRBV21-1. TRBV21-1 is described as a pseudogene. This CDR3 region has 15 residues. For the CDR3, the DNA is TGTGCCAGCAGCAAAGGGGGTTTGGGGGGAAACACCATATATTTT. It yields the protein CASSKGGLGGNTIYF.

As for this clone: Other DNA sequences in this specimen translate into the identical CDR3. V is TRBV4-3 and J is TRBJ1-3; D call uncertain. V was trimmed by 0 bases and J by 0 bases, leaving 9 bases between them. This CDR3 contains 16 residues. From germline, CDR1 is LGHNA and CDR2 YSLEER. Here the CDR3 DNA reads TGCGCCAGCAGCCAAGATTTTGGCGGCTCTGGAAACACCATATATTTT. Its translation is CASSQDFGGSGNTIYF.

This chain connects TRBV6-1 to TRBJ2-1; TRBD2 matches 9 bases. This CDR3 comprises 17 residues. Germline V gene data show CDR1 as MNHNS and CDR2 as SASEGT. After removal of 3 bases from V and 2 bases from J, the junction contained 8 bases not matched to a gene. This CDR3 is CASSDAVSGGPYNEQFF. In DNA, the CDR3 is TGTGCCAGCAGTGATGCGGTTAGCGGGGGCCCCTACAATGAGCAGTTCTTC.

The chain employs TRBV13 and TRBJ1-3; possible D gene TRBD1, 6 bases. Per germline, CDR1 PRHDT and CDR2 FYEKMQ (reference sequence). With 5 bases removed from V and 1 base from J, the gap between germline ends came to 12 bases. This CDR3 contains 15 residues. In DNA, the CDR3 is TGTGCCAGCAGCGCTCCCACAGGGTCTGGAAACACCATATATTTT. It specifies CASSAPTGSGNTIYF.

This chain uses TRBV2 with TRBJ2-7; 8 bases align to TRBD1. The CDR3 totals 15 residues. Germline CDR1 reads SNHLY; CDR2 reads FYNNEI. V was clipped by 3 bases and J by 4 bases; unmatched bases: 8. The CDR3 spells CASSEGDRTIYEQYF. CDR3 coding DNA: TGTGCCAGCAGTGAGGGGGACAGGACCATATACGAGCAGTACTTC.

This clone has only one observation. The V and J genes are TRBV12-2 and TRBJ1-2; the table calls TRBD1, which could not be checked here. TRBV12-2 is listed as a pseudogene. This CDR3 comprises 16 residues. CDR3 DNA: TGTGCAAGTCGCTTAGATCCCTTAGGGGGTCTCTATGGCTACACCTTC. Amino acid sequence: CASRLDPLGGLYGYTF.

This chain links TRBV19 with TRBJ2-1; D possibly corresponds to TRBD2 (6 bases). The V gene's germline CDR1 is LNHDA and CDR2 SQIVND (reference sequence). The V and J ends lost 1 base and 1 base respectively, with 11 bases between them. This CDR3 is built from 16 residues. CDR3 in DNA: TGTGCCAGTAGTATAGGGGGGGACTGGTCCTACAATGAGCAGTTCTTC. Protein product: CASSIGGDWSYNEQFF.

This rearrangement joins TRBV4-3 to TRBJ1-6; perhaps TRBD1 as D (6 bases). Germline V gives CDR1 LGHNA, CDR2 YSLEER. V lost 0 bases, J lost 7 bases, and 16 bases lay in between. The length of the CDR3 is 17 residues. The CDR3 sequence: CASSQDTGDTVNSPLHF. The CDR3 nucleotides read TGCGCCAGCAGCCAAGATACGGGGGACACGGTCAATTCACCCCTCCACTTT.

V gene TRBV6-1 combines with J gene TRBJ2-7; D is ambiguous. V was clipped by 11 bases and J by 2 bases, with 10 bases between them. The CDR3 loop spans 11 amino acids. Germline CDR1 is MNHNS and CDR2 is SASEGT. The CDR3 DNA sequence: TGTGCCGGCACCTGGACCTACGAGCAGTACTTC. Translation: CAGTWTYEQYF.

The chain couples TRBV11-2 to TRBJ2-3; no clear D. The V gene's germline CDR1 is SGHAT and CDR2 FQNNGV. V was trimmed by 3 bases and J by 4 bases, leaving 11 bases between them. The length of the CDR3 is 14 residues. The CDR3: CASSLSWSPDTQYF. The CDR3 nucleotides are TGTGCCAGCAGCTTGTCATGGAGTCCAGATACGCAGTATTTT.

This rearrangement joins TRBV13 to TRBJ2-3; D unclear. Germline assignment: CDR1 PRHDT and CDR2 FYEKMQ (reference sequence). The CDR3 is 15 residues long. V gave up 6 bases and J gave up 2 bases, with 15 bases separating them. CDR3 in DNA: TGTGCCAGCAGTCGAGACCGACCGAACACAGATACGCAGTATTTT. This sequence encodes CASSRDRPNTDTQYF.

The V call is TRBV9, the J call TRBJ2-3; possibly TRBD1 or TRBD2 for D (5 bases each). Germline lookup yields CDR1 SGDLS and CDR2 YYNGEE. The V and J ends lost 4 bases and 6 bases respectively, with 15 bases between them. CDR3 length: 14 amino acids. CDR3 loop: CASSPGTWGDTQYF. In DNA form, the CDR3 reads TGTGCCAGCAGCCCTGGGACGTGGGGGGATACGCAGTATTTT.

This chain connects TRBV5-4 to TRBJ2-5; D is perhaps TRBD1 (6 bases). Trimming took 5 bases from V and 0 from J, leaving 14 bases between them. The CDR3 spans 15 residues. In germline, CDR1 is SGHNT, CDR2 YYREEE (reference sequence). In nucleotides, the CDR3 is TGTGCCAGCAGTAATCCAGGACAGTACCAAGAGACCCAGTACTTC. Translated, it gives CASSNPGQYQETQYF.

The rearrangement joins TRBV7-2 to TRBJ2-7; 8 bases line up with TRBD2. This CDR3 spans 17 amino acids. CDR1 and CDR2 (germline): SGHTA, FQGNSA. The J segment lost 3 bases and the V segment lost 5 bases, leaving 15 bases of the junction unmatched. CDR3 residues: CASSPVGGWREVYEQYF. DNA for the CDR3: TGTGCCAGCAGCCCAGTAGGAGGGTGGCGGGAGGTCTACGAGCAGTACTTC.

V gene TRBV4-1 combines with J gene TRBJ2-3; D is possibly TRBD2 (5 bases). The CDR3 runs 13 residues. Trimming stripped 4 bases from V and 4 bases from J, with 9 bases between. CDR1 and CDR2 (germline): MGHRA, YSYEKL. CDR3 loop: CASSPTGADTQYF. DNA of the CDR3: TGCGCCAGCAGCCCGACCGGGGCAGATACGCAGTATTTT.

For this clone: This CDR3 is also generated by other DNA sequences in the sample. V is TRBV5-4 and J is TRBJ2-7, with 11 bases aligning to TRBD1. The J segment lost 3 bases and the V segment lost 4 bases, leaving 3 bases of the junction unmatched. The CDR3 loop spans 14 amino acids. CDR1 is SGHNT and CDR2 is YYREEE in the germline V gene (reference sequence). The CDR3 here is CASSPGTGGYEQYF. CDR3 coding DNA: TGTGCCAGCAGCCCTGGGACAGGGGGCTACGAGCAGTACTTC.

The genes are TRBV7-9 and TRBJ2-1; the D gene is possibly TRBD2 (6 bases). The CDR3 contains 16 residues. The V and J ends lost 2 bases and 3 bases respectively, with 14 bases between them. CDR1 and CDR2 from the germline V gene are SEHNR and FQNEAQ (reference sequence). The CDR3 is CASSLIERVDYNEQFF. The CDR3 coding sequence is TGTGCCAGCAGCTTAATTGAGCGGGTGGACTACAATGAGCAGTTCTTC.

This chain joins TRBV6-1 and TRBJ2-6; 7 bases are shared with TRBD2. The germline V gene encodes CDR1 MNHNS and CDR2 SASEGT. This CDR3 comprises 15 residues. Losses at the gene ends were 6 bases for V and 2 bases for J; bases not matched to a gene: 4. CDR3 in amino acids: CASRGEGAGANVLTF. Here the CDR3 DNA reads TGTGCCAGCAGGGGGGAGGGCGCTGGGGCCAACGTCCTGACTTTC.

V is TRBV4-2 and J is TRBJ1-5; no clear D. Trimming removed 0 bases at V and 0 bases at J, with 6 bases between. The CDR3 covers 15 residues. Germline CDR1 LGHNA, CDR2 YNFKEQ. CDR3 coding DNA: TGTGCCAGCAGCCAAGATAGGAATAGCAATCAGCCCCAGCATTTT. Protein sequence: CASSQDRNSNQPQHF.

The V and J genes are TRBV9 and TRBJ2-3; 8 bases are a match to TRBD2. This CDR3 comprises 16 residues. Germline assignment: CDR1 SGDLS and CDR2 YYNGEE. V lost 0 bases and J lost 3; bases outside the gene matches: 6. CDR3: CASSVVGSGATDTQYF. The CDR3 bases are TGTGCCAGCAGCGTAGTTGGTAGCGGGGCTACAGATACGCAGTATTTT.

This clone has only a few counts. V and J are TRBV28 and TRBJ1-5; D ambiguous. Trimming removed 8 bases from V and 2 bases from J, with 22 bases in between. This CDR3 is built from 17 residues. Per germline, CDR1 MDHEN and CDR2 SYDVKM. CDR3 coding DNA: TGTGCCAGCCTTGAGACAATGAGACACGGAGGCAATCAGCCCCAGCATTTT. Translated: CASLETMRHGGNQPQHF. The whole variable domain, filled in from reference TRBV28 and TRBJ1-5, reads DVKVTQSSRYLVKRTGEKVFLECVQDMDHENMFWYRQDPGLGLRLIYFSYDVKMKEKGDIPEGYSVSREKKERFSLILESASTNQTSMYLCASLETMRHGGNQPQHFGDGTRLSIL.

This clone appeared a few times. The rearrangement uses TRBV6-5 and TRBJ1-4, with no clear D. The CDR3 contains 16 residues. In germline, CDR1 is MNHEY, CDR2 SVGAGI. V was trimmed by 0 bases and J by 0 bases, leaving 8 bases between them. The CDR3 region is CASSYSFRPTNEKLFF. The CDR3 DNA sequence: TGTGCCAGCAGTTACTCTTTCCGACCAACTAATGAAAAACTGTTTTTT.

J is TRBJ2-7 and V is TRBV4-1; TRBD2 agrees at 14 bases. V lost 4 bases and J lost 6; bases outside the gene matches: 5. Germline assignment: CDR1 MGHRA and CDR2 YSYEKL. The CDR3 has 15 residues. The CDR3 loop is CASSLGLAGVSEQYF. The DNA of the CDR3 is TGCGCCAGCAGCCTGGGACTAGCGGGAGTTAGCGAGCAGTACTTC.

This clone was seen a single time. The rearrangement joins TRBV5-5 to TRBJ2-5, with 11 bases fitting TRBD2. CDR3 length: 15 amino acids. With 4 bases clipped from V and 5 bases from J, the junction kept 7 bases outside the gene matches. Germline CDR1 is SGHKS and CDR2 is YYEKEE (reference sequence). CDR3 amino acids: CASSPLAGDGETQYF. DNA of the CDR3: TGTGCCAGCAGCCCACTAGCGGGAGATGGGGAGACCCAGTACTTC.

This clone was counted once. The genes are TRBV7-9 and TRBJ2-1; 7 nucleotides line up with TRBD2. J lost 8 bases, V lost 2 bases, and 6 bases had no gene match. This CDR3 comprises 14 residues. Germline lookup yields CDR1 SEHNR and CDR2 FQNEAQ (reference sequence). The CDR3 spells CASSLLGGRDEQFF. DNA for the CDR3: TGTGCCAGCAGCTTATTAGGCGGGAGAGATGAGCAGTTCTTC.

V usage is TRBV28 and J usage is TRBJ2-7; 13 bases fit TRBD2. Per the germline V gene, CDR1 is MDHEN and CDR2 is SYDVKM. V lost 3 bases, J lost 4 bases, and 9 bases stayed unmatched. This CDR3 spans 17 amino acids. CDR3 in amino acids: CASSFLPGLAGSYEQYF. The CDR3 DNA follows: TGTGCCAGCAGTTTCCTCCCGGGACTAGCGGGATCTTACGAGCAGTACTTC.

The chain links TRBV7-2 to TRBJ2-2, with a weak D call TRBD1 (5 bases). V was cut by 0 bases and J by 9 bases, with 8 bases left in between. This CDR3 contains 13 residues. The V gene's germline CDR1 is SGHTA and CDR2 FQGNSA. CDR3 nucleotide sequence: TGTGCCAGCAGCTTAGCTAGGGGCCGGGAGCTGTTTTTT. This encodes CASSLARGRELFF.